This T cell receptor beta chain originates from a study of blood T cell repertoires in COVID-19. This CDR3 comprises 16 residues. Germline CDR1 SSHAT, CDR2 FNYEAQ (reference sequence). Using immunoSEQ multiplex PCR, the repertoire was profiled, and TCRdb retains in-frame clones only, with some absent. Seen here are about 300,000 clones, 75% to 90% observed once, and the top ten hold roughly 5.2%. Those who participated ranged in age from about 18 to 89 years and resided in approximately 23 US areas. As for this clone: Germline and junction disagree at one end, which may indicate a read error.

Source material: PBMCs or T cells enriched from blood (not recorded which). This chain uses TRBV7-7 with TRBJ2-2; D is possibly TRBD2 (5 bases). This receptor was taken from a man aged 55 to 69 who had recovered from COVID-19. The CDR3 nucleotides read TGTGCTAGCAGCTTAGCAGGAGGCTCGAACACCGGGGAGCTGTTTTTT. Its protein product is CASSLAGGSNTGELFF.